This T cell receptor (beta chain) was captured in a study of T-cell reconstitution after alpha-beta-depleted transplantation in children. During its preparation, the TCRbeta library received unique molecular identifiers. TCRdb reprocessed the PCR reads with MiXCR, giving one entry per CDR3 protein. This table holds 350,000 to 500,000 distinct CDR3 sequences, about 45% found once. Germline V gives CDR1 DFQATT, CDR2 SNEGSKA (reference sequence). The CDR3 covers 14 residues. Trimming took 6 bases from V and 4 from J; bases not matched to a gene: 10. The chain links TRBV20-1 to TRBJ1-2, with TRBD1 matching over 8 bases. This material consisted of PBMCs, taken before TCRalphabeta/CD19-depleted stem cell transplant. The receptor's source is a girl aged 2-10 years with aplastic anemia, due to receive a stem cell transplant. The CDR3 nucleotides are TGCAGTGCGACAACAGGGGGGGTGCGCTATGGCTACACCTTC. Protein product: CSATTGGVRYGYTF.